Given below is one TCR beta chain in context. In the same sample, other DNA sequences code for this CDR3. The data originate from a study of shared T cell receptors in the human thymus. V lost 5 bases, J lost 1 base, and 4 bases stayed unmatched. CDR1 is SGHTA, CDR2 FQGNSA, per germline. CDR3 size: 15 residues. Clones were sequenced by immunoSEQ multiplex PCR, and TCRdb holds only the in-frame ones, with some missing. The sample includes 640,000 or so clones, around 87% of them seen just once. The same data also went into a second study, on human thymus T cells. From that report: Use of V and J genes seemed skewed within the thymic and blood repertoires.

V usage is TRBV7-2 and J usage is TRBJ2-7, with 11 bases fitting TRBD2. Sequences were obtained from thymocytes. This receptor was obtained from a boy younger than two with a congenital heart defect. CDR3 region: CASSPGTSGSYEQYF. The CDR3 region has the DNA TGTGCCAGCAGCCCCGGGACTAGCGGTTCCTACGAGCAGTACTTC.